Sequencing of this T cell receptor (beta chain) was carried out in a study of cytomegalovirus exposure and HLA in healthy donors. Study in general: Genotyping of 430 or so donors showed that 80% to 85% belonged to the Caucasian-associated ancestry cluster.

PCR amplification relied on 60 Vbeta primers (plus 13 Jbeta primers). Clones were read by immunoSEQ multiplex PCR, and TCRdb kept only the in-frame ones, dropping some. There are some 130,000 clones in the sample; 80% occur only once, and 4% lies in the top ten. V lost 5 bases and J 2 bases, leaving 18 bases between the germline ends. CDR3 length: 16 residues. From germline, CDR1 is SGHTA and CDR2 FQGTGA. The chain combines TRBV7-3 with TRBJ1-1; D gene ambiguous. Material for sequencing was PBMCs. This TCR was recovered from a woman aged 40 to 50 in good health and CMV-seronegative. CDR3 nucleotide sequence: TGTGCCAGCAGCCCGCGACAAGTCACAACAAACACTGAAGCTTTCTTT. It translates to CASSPRQVTTNTEAFF.